Ten or more counts support the clone carrying this TCR beta chain. Deletions cut 7 bases from V and 9 bases from J, with 22 bases between. The germline V gene has CDR1 MDHEN and CDR2 SYDVKM. The CDR3 sequence is 15 residues long. The data originate from a study of T cells in Graves' hyperthyroidism and ophthalmopathy. TCR beta CDR3 regions were amplified from RNA. The study used the HTBI primer set for a first-round RT-PCR of the TCR CDR3. Using its own MiXCR run on the multiplex PCR reads, TCRdb lists one record per CDR3 protein. The sample contains around 530,000 distinct CDR3 sequences, roughly a sixth of which appear only once.

Sequencing was performed on blood. This chain links TRBV28 with TRBJ1-5; no reliable D call. The origin of this receptor is a woman aged 18-29 years with Graves' ophthalmopathy. CDR3: CASNTALRVRSPQHF. CDR3 bases: TGTGCCAGCAATACGGCCCTACGGGTAAGATCGCCCCAGCATTTT.